Listed below are T cell receptor beta chains from one sample, sequenced in a study of blood T cell repertoires in COVID-19. Assay: immunoSEQ multiplex PCR; the TCRdb copy retains only in-frame clones and omits some. The profile covers roughly 250,000 clones, with 75% to 85% appearing a single time and more than 5.5% taken by the ten largest. Sequenced: peripheral blood. These TCRs come from a human donor in a cohort sampled during active COVID-19. Each CDR3 is given with its conserved first and last residue. D genes are given only for firm matches.

v_call	j_call	d_call	cdr3_nt	cdr3_aa
TRBV29-1	TRBJ1-2	TRBD1	TGCAGCGTTGATATGCCGGGACAGGGGATGGACTATGGCTACACCTTC	CSVDMPGQGMDYGYTF
TRBV9	TRBJ2-1	NA	TGTGCCAGCAGCGTAGGTGTCAGCTACAATGAGCAGTTCTTC	CASSVGVSYNEQFF
TRBV19	TRBJ2-3	NA	TGTGCCAGTAGTAAACTTGGGGGGAACGGGGATACGCAGTATTTT	CASSKLGGNGDTQYF
TRBV10-3	TRBJ2-1	TRBD2	TGTGCCATCAGGGAGGACAGCGGGAGCTCCTACAATGAGCAGTTCTTC	CAIREDSGSSYNEQFF
TRBV24-1	TRBJ2-7	NA	TGTGCCACCAGTCAAGGGGTTGAGGAGCAGTACTTC	CATSQGVEEQYF
TRBV5-8	TRBJ2-1	TRBD2	TGTGCCAGCAGCTTGGGGCTAGCGGTCTACAATGAGCAGTTCTTC	CASSLGLAVYNEQFF
TRBV2	TRBJ2-7	NA	TGTGCCAGCAGTGACGGCATCATGCGAGGGTACTTC	CASSDGIMRGYF
TRBV7-8	TRBJ1-2	NA	TGTGCCAGCAGCGACAGAGGTGGTGGCTACACCTTC	CASSDRGGGYTF
TRBV11-2	TRBJ2-5	TRBD2	TGTGCCAGCAGCTCCCTCCTGACTAGCGGGAGAGAGACCCAGTACTTC	CASSSLLTSGRETQYF
TRBV5-1	TRBJ2-5	TRBD2	TGCGCCAGCAGCTTGGCCTGGGGAGCGGGAGTTTCGGAAGAGACCCAGTACTTC	CASSLAWGAGVSEETQYF
TRBV18	TRBJ2-2	TRBD1	TGTGCCAGCTCACCGGGACAGGGGTCCGGGGAGCTGTTTTTT	CASSPGQGSGELFF